This T cell receptor beta chain came from a study of OX40 agonist ivuxolimab in advanced cancers. The overall study: In this trial design, patients received ivuxolimab intravenously at 0.01 to 10 mg/kg every 2 weeks. Dose-escalation patients' cancers were hepatocellular carcinoma, melanoma, renal cell or head and neck cancer.

This table comes from immunoSEQ multiplex PCR, and its TCRdb copy is limited to in-frame clones, with some not included. Of under 70,000 clones listed, 86% were seen once; the top ten hold 1.2%. Whole-study results and caveats: CD4+ and CD8+ blood T cells expanded clonally by week 6 at 0.1 to 3.0 mg/kg.

CDR3 length: 15 amino acids. The V end was cut by 6 bases, the J end by 0 bases, with 15 bases between. Germline-derived CDR1 and CDR2 are MNHEY and SVGAGI. Patients with a history of autoimmune disease or on systemic immunosuppression were excluded. Of note for this clone: The antigen remains unidentified.

V is TRBV6-5 and J is TRBJ2-7, with a tentative D call TRBD2 (5 bases). The starting material was CD4+ or CD8+ T cells sorted from blood, obtained in a trial of the OX40 agonist ivuxolimab. The receptor comes from an adult with an advanced solid tumor such as melanoma, head and neck, liver or kidney cancer. The CDR3 DNA reads TGTGCCAGCAGCTCCCCCCTAGGGAGCTCCTACGAGCAGTACTTC. This encodes CASSSPLGSSYEQYF.